This TCR beta chain was sequenced for a study of Graves' ophthalmopathy and Graves' hyperthyroidism. Germline assignment: CDR1 ENHRY and CDR2 SYGVKD. This CDR3 region has 15 residues. Trimming shortened V by 0 bases and J by 6 bases, and 13 bases separated the two germline ends. Transcripts of RNA were the source for amplifying TCR beta CDR3 regions. RT-PCR was first run with HTBI primers, then multiplex PCR in a second round. Using its own MiXCR run on the multiplex PCR reads, TCRdb lists one record per CDR3 protein. This repertoire shows about 1.1 million distinct CDR3 sequences, about 38% found once; its top ten account for roughly 10%.

This receptor was taken from an adult man with Graves' hyperthyroidism. Sequencing input: peripheral blood or thyroid tissue (not recorded which). The rearrangement links TRBV10-3 to TRBJ2-3, with D perhaps matching TRBD1 (6 bases). The CDR3 is CAISESGARGDTQYF. The CDR3 DNA sequence: TGTGCCATCAGTGAGTCGGGGGCGAGGGGCGATACGCAGTATTTT.